This T cell receptor (beta chain) came from a study of T cells in Graves' hyperthyroidism and ophthalmopathy. Study-wide results and caveats: Blood held most thyroid clonotypes expanded above 0.001 frequency. The model anticipated ophthalmopathy a median approximately six months pre-onset.

Uncontrolled infection, other autoimmune disease, pregnancy or lactation led to exclusion. Authors of the study amplified TCR beta CDR3 regions from RNA transcripts. The primer set for the first-round RT-PCR of the TCR CDR3 was HTBI. Each CDR3 protein gets one entry after TCRdb re-called the multiplex PCR reads with MiXCR. The data hold under 500,000 distinct CDR3 sequences, with roughly 13% observed a single time. For this clonotype: Antigen specificity is unknown.

Trimming took off 6 bases at V and 8 bases at J, with 13 bases between the two ends. The length of the CDR3 is 12 residues. CDR1 MNHNS and CDR2 SASEGT come from the germline V gene. This TCR came from a man aged 45 to 65 with Graves' ophthalmopathy. The gene calls are TRBV6-1 and TRBJ1-2, with D hard to call. Material for sequencing was blood. The CDR3 sequence: CASRTGERGYTF. The CDR3, as DNA: TGTGCCAGCAGGACCGGGGAAAGGGGCTACACCTTC.